These 18 T cell receptor beta chains were all obtained from the same sample, sequenced in a study of blood T cell repertoires in COVID-19. Clones were read by immunoSEQ multiplex PCR, and TCRdb kept only the in-frame ones, dropping some. This sample carries over 450,000 clones, 75% to 90% of them seen once, and the ten largest clones take roughly 1%. The specimen sequenced was peripheral blood. The receptor source for this set is a man aged 18 to 29 with COVID-19, enrolled during active disease.

This chain joins TRBV7-8 and TRBJ1-4; 9 nucleotides match TRBD1. The CDR3 runs to 15 residues. The ends lost 5 bases at V and 6 bases at J; junction bases unmatched: 7. CDR1 and CDR2 from the germline V gene are SGHVS and FQNEAQ. The CDR3 is CASSANRGRYEKLFF. CDR3 DNA: TGTGCCAGCAGCGCAAACAGGGGGCGGTATGAAAAACTGTTTTTT.

This chain uses TRBV5-1 with TRBJ2-7; D is uncertain. Germline V gives CDR1 SGHRS, CDR2 YFSETQ. The germline V and J ends were trimmed by 0 bases and 0 bases, with 10 bases remaining between them. The CDR3 is made up of 15 amino acids. CDR3 amino acids: CASSLGVIFSYEQYF. The CDR3 DNA reads as TGCGCCAGCAGCTTGGGAGTAATTTTCTCCTACGAGCAGTACTTC.

The rearrangement links TRBV6-5 to TRBJ1-2; a weak D match, TRBD1 (6 bases). This CDR3 comprises 13 residues. In germline, CDR1 is MNHEY, CDR2 SVGAGI. V was pared by 2 bases and J by 4 bases, with 8 bases between. The CDR3 protein is CASSYGTSYGYTF. In nucleotides, the CDR3 is TGTGCCAGCAGTTACGGGACATCCTATGGCTACACCTTC.

The J gene is TRBJ2-5, the V gene TRBV5-4; 10 bases line up with TRBD1. CDR1 SGHNT and CDR2 YYREEE come from the germline V gene (reference sequence). The CDR3 totals 15 residues. V lost 4 bases to trimming and J lost 4 bases; unmatched junction nucleotides: 7. CDR3 coding DNA: TGTGCCAGCAGCACACCCGGGGACAGGGGAGAGACCCAGTACTTC. It encodes CASSTPGDRGETQYF.

The chain joins TRBV3-1 (or the pseudogene TRBV3-2) to TRBJ2-7; 8 bases are a match to TRBD2. The length of the CDR3 is 15 residues. V shed 3 bases, J shed 5 bases, and the junction held 9 bases outside the gene matches. Germline lookup yields CDR1 LGHDT and CDR2 YNNKEL (reference sequence). CDR3 region: CASSQTFGGVNEQYF. CDR3 coding DNA: TGTGCCAGCAGCCAGACCTTCGGGGGGGTCAACGAGCAGTACTTC.

The V call is TRBV6-5, the J call TRBJ1-1; no reliable D call. The CDR3 contains 13 residues. The V end was cut by 8 bases, the J end by 0 bases, with 10 bases between. Germline V gives CDR1 MNHEY, CDR2 SVGAGI. The CDR3 DNA sequence: TGTGCCAGCTACAGCTTGATGAACACTGAAGCTTTCTTT. Translated: CASYSLMNTEAFF.

The chain carries TRBV15 and TRBJ2-5; D is unclear. V was cut by 3 bases and J by 5 bases, with 7 bases left in between. The CDR3 contains 12 residues. CDR1 LNHNV and CDR2 YYDKDF come from the germline V gene (reference sequence). CDR3 sequence reads: CATSSLGETQYF. The CDR3 coding sequence is TGTGCCACCAGCAGTCTTGGCGAGACCCAGTACTTC. The variable domain in full, completed from reference TRBV15 and TRBJ2-5, reads DAMVIQNPRYQVTQFGKPVTLSCSQTLNHNVMYWYQQKSSQAPKLLFHYYDKDFNNEADTPDNFQSRRPNTSFCFLDIRSPGLGDTAMYLCATSSLGETQYFGPGTRLLVL.

V is TRBV5-4 and J is TRBJ1-1, with 8 bases matching TRBD1. The CDR3 is 16 residues long. The germline V gene has CDR1 SGHNT and CDR2 YYREEE (reference sequence). V shed 4 bases, J shed 0 bases, and the junction held 8 bases outside the gene matches. The CDR3: CASSPGQGGLNTEAFF. The CDR3 coding sequence is TGTGCCAGCAGCCCCGGACAGGGAGGGTTGAACACTGAAGCTTTCTTT. The variable domain in full, completed from reference TRBV5-4 and TRBJ1-1, reads ETGVTQSPTHLIKTRGQQVTLRCSSQSGHNTVSWYQQALGQGPQFIFQYYREEENGRGNFPPRFSGLQFPNYSSELNVNALELDDSALYLCASSPGQGGLNTEAFFGQGTRLTVV.

The chain's CDR3 is CASSETGDSYNEQFF. Here the CDR3 DNA reads TGTGCCAGCAGTGAGACAGGGGATTCCTACAATGAGCAGTTCTTC. The chain uses TRBV2 and TRBJ2-1, with 8 bases that match TRBD1. The V segment lost 3 bases and the J segment 1 base; nucleotides outside the gene matches: 2. The germline V gene has CDR1 SNHLY and CDR2 FYNNEI. The CDR3 consists of 15 residues.

The chain combines TRBV19 with TRBJ2-3; 8 bases fit TRBD1. Trimming cost V 3 bases and J 6 bases; bases outside gene matches: 8. This CDR3 has 15 amino acids. Germline CDR1 is LNHDA and CDR2 is SQIVND (reference sequence). The CDR3 DNA sequence: TGTGCCAGTAGTATCTTCCAGGGGGCTTCGGATACGCAGTATTTT. The encoded protein is CASSIFQGASDTQYF.

The genes are TRBV18 and TRBJ2-5, with D perhaps TRBD2 (5 bases). V was cut by 6 bases and J by 5 bases, with 13 bases left in between. Germline V gene lookup returns CDR1 KGHSH and CDR2 LQKENI. This CDR3 contains 13 residues. CDR3 loop: CASSLGRGETQYF. CDR3 sequence (DNA): TGTGCCAGCTCTCTCGGACGAGGGGAGACCCAGTACTTC.

The V call is TRBV25-1, the J call TRBJ2-1; possible D gene TRBD2, 6 bases. The germline V gene has CDR1 MGHDK and CDR2 SYGVNS. There are 15 residues in the CDR3. Trimming stripped 8 bases from V and 4 bases from J, with 18 bases between. CDR3: CASASGDAVYNEQFF. In nucleotides, the CDR3 is TGTGCCAGCGCCTCGGGGGACGCAGTATACAATGAGCAGTTCTTC.

The chain combines TRBV5-5 with TRBJ2-3; D is perhaps TRBD2 (5 bases). From germline, CDR1 is SGHKS and CDR2 YYEKEE (reference sequence). CDR3 length equals 17 residues. V lost 1 base to trimming and J lost 1 base, with 16 bases between them. The CDR3 DNA is TGTGCCAGCAGCTTGCTTAATCCGGGGTACGGCACAGATACGCAGTATTTT. Protein: CASSLLNPGYGTDTQYF.

The table lists this clone with a count of one. The gene calls are TRBV5-1 and TRBJ1-5, with D maybe TRBD1 (5 bases). V lost 1 base to trimming and J lost 5 bases, with 10 bases between them. CDR1 SGHRS and CDR2 YFSETQ come from the germline V gene. CDR3 size: 14 residues. This CDR3 is CASSLSGMDQPQHF. The CDR3 DNA reads TGCGCCAGCAGCTTGTCAGGGATGGATCAGCCCCAGCATTTT.

The rearrangement links TRBV7-2 to TRBJ1-4; 8 bases are shared with TRBD1. CDR1 and CDR2 from the germline V gene are SGHTA and FQGNSA. The V and J ends lost 5 bases and 5 bases, in that order; junction bases with no gene match: 7. CDR3 length: 15 amino acids. The CDR3 DNA sequence: TGTGCCAGCAGCCGCGACAGGGGTGAGAATGAAAAACTGTTTTTT. Its protein is CASSRDRGENEKLFF.

The chain employs TRBV28 and TRBJ2-1, with TRBD2 identical over 13 bases. The germline V gene encodes CDR1 MDHEN and CDR2 SYDVKM. The CDR3 totals 16 residues. V gave up 3 bases and J gave up 4 bases; unmatched junction bases: 3. The CDR3: CASSFILAGGYNEQFF. Here the CDR3 DNA reads TGTGCCAGCAGTTTCATACTAGCGGGAGGGTACAATGAGCAGTTCTTC.

This clone was detected only once. The CDR3 loop is CASSFQTSGNTGELFF. The CDR3 DNA sequence: TGTGCCAGCAGCTTTCAGACTAGCGGGAACACCGGGGAGCTGTTTTTT. This rearrangement joins TRBV5-4 to TRBJ2-2, with 9 bases fitting TRBD2. From germline, CDR1 is SGHNT and CDR2 YYREEE (reference sequence). This CDR3 is built from 16 residues. J lost 1 base, V lost 2 bases, and 3 bases had no gene match.

This chain joins TRBV30 and TRBJ1-5; 8 nucleotides align to TRBD1. The CDR3 covers 16 residues. Trimming cost V 3 bases and J 6 bases; bases outside gene matches: 13. Germline V lookup: CDR1 GTSNPN, CDR2 SVGIG (reference sequence). CDR3 in amino acids: CAWRPTRGPFGQPQHF. In DNA form, the CDR3 reads TGTGCCTGGAGACCCACCAGGGGGCCATTTGGTCAGCCCCAGCATTTT.